The rows below give T cell receptor beta chains drawn from one sample of a study of blood T cell repertoires in COVID-19. The repertoire was sequenced with immunoSEQ multiplex PCR; TCRdb's copy has only in-frame clones and lacks some. Among a few hundred thousand clones, roughly nine tenths were seen once, and the ten largest hold approximately 1.2%. The material sequenced was PBMCs or T cells enriched from blood (not recorded which). These receptors were taken from a human donor in a cohort exposed to, infected with or recovered from COVID-19 (not recorded which). The donor label of this sample is uncertain. Each CDR3 is given with its conserved first and last residue. The order of the fields is V gene, clone size, J gene, D gene, CDR3 protein, CDR3 DNA. The D gene is left open where the match is weak. Size is stated for part of the rows, as once, few or many counts, or as a class when the clone is expanded.

v_gene: TRBV10-3; abundance: -; j_gene: TRBJ1-1; d_gene: -; CDR3aa: CAISVENTEAFF; CDR3nt: TGTGCCATCAGTGTAGAGAACACTGAAGCTTTCTTT
v_gene: TRBV7-9; abundance: -; j_gene: TRBJ2-7; d_gene: TRBD2; CDR3aa: CASSKPSGRGVLYEQYF; CDR3nt: TGTGCCAGCAGCAAGCCCTCTGGGCGGGGGGTTCTCTACGAGCAGTACTTC
v_gene: TRBV6-1; abundance: -; j_gene: TRBJ1-1; d_gene: -; CDR3aa: CASSEGGNTEAFF; CDR3nt: TGTGCCAGCAGTGAAGGCGGGAACACTGAAGCTTTCTTT
v_gene: TRBV5-1; abundance: -; j_gene: TRBJ2-3; d_gene: -; CDR3aa: CASSLAEGGLTDTQYF; CDR3nt: TGCGCCAGCAGCTTGGCAGAAGGAGGTCTCACAGATACGCAGTATTTT
v_gene: TRBV7-9; abundance: once; j_gene: TRBJ2-5; d_gene: -; CDR3aa: CASSLRGIETQYF; CDR3nt: TGTGCCAGCAGCTTGAGAGGCATCGAGACCCAGTACTTC
v_gene: TRBV7-3; abundance: -; j_gene: TRBJ2-7; d_gene: TRBD1; CDR3aa: CASSLPTRQGWSYEQYF; CDR3nt: TGTGCCAGCAGCTTACCAACGCGACAGGGTTGGTCCTACGAGCAGTACTTC
v_gene: TRBV27; abundance: -; j_gene: TRBJ1-5; d_gene: -; CDR3aa: CASRPAGGNQPQHF; CDR3nt: TGTGCCAGCAGGCCCGCCGGGGGGAATCAGCCCCAGCATTTT
v_gene: TRBV6-2/TRBV6-3; abundance: -; j_gene: TRBJ1-5; d_gene: -; CDR3aa: CASSSATGLGQPQHF; CDR3nt: TGTGCCAGCAGTTCGGCTACAGGGTTGGGTCAGCCCCAGCATTTT
v_gene: TRBV19; abundance: -; j_gene: TRBJ2-3; d_gene: TRBD1; CDR3aa: CASSMTGSSTDTQYF; CDR3nt: TGTGCCAGTAGTATGACAGGGTCTAGCACAGATACGCAGTATTTT
v_gene: TRBV7-9; abundance: -; j_gene: TRBJ2-3; d_gene: -; CDR3aa: CASSLDRFTDTQYF; CDR3nt: TGTGCCAGCAGCTTAGATAGATTCACAGATACGCAGTATTTT
v_gene: TRBV19; abundance: once; j_gene: TRBJ1-1; d_gene: TRBD1; CDR3aa: CASSSGTGETEAFF; CDR3nt: TGTGCCAGTAGCTCCGGGACAGGGGAAACTGAAGCTTTCTTT
v_gene: TRBV5-1; abundance: -; j_gene: TRBJ1-6; d_gene: -; CDR3aa: CASSFSGLGGATSPLHF; CDR3nt: TGCGCCAGCAGCTTCTCGGGCCTTGGGGGCGCGACCTCACCCCTCCACTTT
v_gene: TRBV7-9; abundance: -; j_gene: TRBJ1-4; d_gene: -; CDR3aa: CASSRRTGTSIEKLFF; CDR3nt: TGTGCCAGCAGCCGCCGAACCGGGACATCGATTGAAAAACTGTTTTTT
v_gene: TRBV24-1; abundance: -; j_gene: TRBJ2-2; d_gene: -; CDR3aa: CATSDTDKFTGELFF; CDR3nt: TGTGCCACCAGTGATACGGACAAATTCACCGGGGAGCTGTTTTTT
v_gene: TRBV5-1; abundance: -; j_gene: TRBJ1-1; d_gene: TRBD1; CDR3aa: CASSFAPGQGGENTEAFF; CDR3nt: TGCGCCAGCAGCTTCGCTCCGGGACAGGGAGGAGAGAACACTGAAGCTTTCTTT
v_gene: TRBV11-2; abundance: -; j_gene: TRBJ2-1; d_gene: TRBD2; CDR3aa: CASSGLAGGQIDEQFF; CDR3nt: TGTGCCAGCAGCGGATTAGCGGGGGGGCAGATCGATGAGCAGTTCTTC
v_gene: TRBV6-1; abundance: -; j_gene: TRBJ2-7; d_gene: -; CDR3aa: CASSEALRDSSNF; CDR3nt: TGTGCCAGCAGTGAAGCGCTTCGGGACTCGAGTAACTTC
v_gene: TRBV18; abundance: -; j_gene: TRBJ2-3; d_gene: TRBD1; CDR3aa: CASSRRRGQGTDTQYF; CDR3nt: TGTGCCAGCTCACGAAGGAGGGGACAGGGCACAGATACGCAGTATTTT
v_gene: TRBV4-3; abundance: -; j_gene: TRBJ2-2; d_gene: -; CDR3aa: CASSQDTGRGELFF; CDR3nt: TGCGCCAGCAGCCAAGACACGGGGAGGGGGGAGCTGTTTTTT
v_gene: TRBV6-1; abundance: -; j_gene: TRBJ2-1; d_gene: -; CDR3aa: CASSESDTVGNEQFF; CDR3nt: TGTGCCAGCAGTGAATCGGACACAGTTGGGAATGAGCAGTTCTTC
v_gene: TRBV4-2; abundance: -; j_gene: TRBJ1-1; d_gene: TRBD1; CDR3aa: CASSQGTGDSEAFF; CDR3nt: TGTGCCAGCAGCCAAGGGACAGGCGATAGTGAAGCTTTCTTT
v_gene: TRBV19; abundance: -; j_gene: TRBJ2-2; d_gene: TRBD2; CDR3aa: CASSSGGTDTGELFF; CDR3nt: TGTGCCAGTAGCTCCGGGGGGACGGACACCGGGGAGCTGTTTTTT
v_gene: TRBV19; abundance: -; j_gene: TRBJ1-2; d_gene: TRBD1; CDR3aa: CASSGRDSFYGYTF; CDR3nt: TGTGCCAGTAGTGGCCGGGACAGCTTCTATGGCTACACCTTC
v_gene: TRBV14; abundance: once; j_gene: TRBJ1-1; d_gene: -; CDR3aa: CASRRQENTEAFF; CDR3nt: TGTGCCAGCAGACGACAGGAGAACACTGAAGCTTTCTTT
v_gene: TRBV28; abundance: -; j_gene: TRBJ1-6; d_gene: -; CDR3aa: CASSLNSPLHF; CDR3nt: TGTGCCAGCAGTCTGAATTCACCCCTCCACTTT
v_gene: TRBV29-1; abundance: -; j_gene: TRBJ2-7; d_gene: -; CDR3aa: CSVGEGGYEQYF; CDR3nt: TGCAGCGTTGGTGAAGGGGGCTACGAGCAGTACTTC
v_gene: TRBV15; abundance: -; j_gene: TRBJ1-5; d_gene: -; CDR3aa: CATSRDPAGMEPQHF; CDR3nt: TGTGCCACCAGCAGAGATCCGGCGGGTATGGAGCCCCAGCATTTT
v_gene: TRBV20-1; abundance: few; j_gene: TRBJ2-1; d_gene: -; CDR3aa: CSASPGNEQFF; CDR3nt: TGCAGTGCTAGTCCAGGGAATGAGCAGTTCTTC
v_gene: TRBV7-8; abundance: -; j_gene: TRBJ1-5; d_gene: TRBD1; CDR3aa: CASKGRGIYQPQHF; CDR3nt: TGTGCCAGCAAGGGCAGGGGGATCTATCAGCCCCAGCATTTT
v_gene: TRBV19; abundance: -; j_gene: TRBJ1-1; d_gene: TRBD1; CDR3aa: CASSTTPTGWGTEAFF; CDR3nt: TGTGCCAGTAGTACTACCCCGACAGGGTGGGGCACTGAAGCTTTCTTT
v_gene: TRBV29-1; abundance: -; j_gene: TRBJ2-7; d_gene: -; CDR3aa: CSALDTVTYEQYF; CDR3nt: TGCAGCGCCCTGGACACAGTAACCTACGAGCAGTACTTC
v_gene: TRBV4-3; abundance: -; j_gene: TRBJ2-3; d_gene: -; CDR3aa: CASSQLGPPLVPDTQYF; CDR3nt: TGCGCCAGCAGCCAACTCGGTCCCCCATTAGTCCCAGATACGCAGTATTTT
v_gene: TRBV5-1; abundance: -; j_gene: TRBJ2-7; d_gene: TRBD1; CDR3aa: CASSLEGGGQGTHEQYF; CDR3nt: TGCGCCAGCAGCTTGGAGGGAGGGGGACAGGGGACCCACGAGCAGTACTTC
v_gene: TRBV18; abundance: -; j_gene: TRBJ2-3; d_gene: TRBD2; CDR3aa: CASSPPGGSTDTQYF; CDR3nt: TGTGCCAGCTCACCGCCGGGGGGGAGCACAGATACGCAGTATTTT
v_gene: TRBV6-1; abundance: -; j_gene: TRBJ1-3; d_gene: -; CDR3aa: CASSEAFYRVSVTGNTIYF; CDR3nt: TGTGCCAGCAGTGAAGCTTTTTACAGGGTCTCCGTTACTGGAAACACCATATATTTT
v_gene: TRBV30; abundance: -; j_gene: TRBJ2-3; d_gene: -; CDR3aa: CAWSVLAGLNLDTQYF; CDR3nt: TGTGCCTGGAGTGTACTTGCGGGGTTGAATCTCGATACGCAGTATTTT
v_gene: TRBV6-1; abundance: -; j_gene: TRBJ1-5; d_gene: -; CDR3aa: CASSEDQGTGNQPQHF; CDR3nt: TGTGCCAGCAGTGAAGACCAGGGAACGGGCAATCAGCCCCAGCATTTT
v_gene: TRBV9; abundance: -; j_gene: TRBJ2-7; d_gene: TRBD2; CDR3aa: CASSLASGAFYEQYF; CDR3nt: TGTGCCAGCAGCCTCGCTAGCGGCGCTTTTTACGAGCAGTACTTC
v_gene: TRBV5-5; abundance: once; j_gene: TRBJ1-5; d_gene: TRBD1; CDR3aa: CASSSIDRGQPQHF; CDR3nt: TGTGCCAGCAGCTCCATCGACAGGGGTCAGCCCCAGCATTTT
v_gene: TRBV12-5; abundance: -; j_gene: TRBJ1-1; d_gene: -; CDR3aa: CASGLSGSSGTEAFF; CDR3nt: TGTGCTAGTGGTTTGTCGGGAAGTAGTGGAACTGAAGCTTTCTTT
v_gene: TRBV18; abundance: -; j_gene: TRBJ1-1; d_gene: TRBD1; CDR3aa: CASSSGRSQGASEAFF; CDR3nt: TGTGCCAGCTCATCCGGAAGATCTCAGGGGGCGTCCGAAGCTTTCTTT
v_gene: TRBV30; abundance: -; j_gene: TRBJ2-5; d_gene: -; CDR3aa: CAWSTQGAQETQYF; CDR3nt: TGTGCCTGGAGTACACAGGGCGCGCAAGAGACCCAGTACTTC
v_gene: TRBV30; abundance: -; j_gene: TRBJ1-2; d_gene: -; CDR3aa: CACHGDGYTF; CDR3nt: TGTGCCTGCCACGGGGATGGCTACACCTTC
v_gene: TRBV18; abundance: -; j_gene: TRBJ1-3; d_gene: -; CDR3aa: CASSPPPPNIGSRGNTIYF; CDR3nt: TGTGCCAGCTCACCCCCACCACCCAACATTGGATCGAGGGGAAACACCATATATTTT
v_gene: TRBV18; abundance: -; j_gene: TRBJ2-4; d_gene: TRBD2; CDR3aa: CASSPSTSELAKNIQYF; CDR3nt: TGTGCCAGCTCACCTTCGACTAGCGAGCTAGCCAAAAACATTCAGTACTTC
v_gene: TRBV7-2; abundance: -; j_gene: TRBJ1-4; d_gene: -; CDR3aa: CASSLTALEEEKLFF; CDR3nt: TGTGCCAGCAGTTTAACAGCGCTGGAGGAGGAAAAACTGTTTTTT
v_gene: TRBV6-2/TRBV6-3; abundance: -; j_gene: TRBJ2-1; d_gene: -; CDR3aa: CASSYGGDEQFF; CDR3nt: TGTGCCAGCAGTTACGGCGGCGATGAGCAGTTCTTC
v_gene: TRBV9; abundance: -; j_gene: TRBJ2-3; d_gene: TRBD2; CDR3aa: CASSVVAGGDNTQYF; CDR3nt: TGTGCCAGCAGCGTAGTAGCGGGGGGTGATAATACGCAGTATTTT